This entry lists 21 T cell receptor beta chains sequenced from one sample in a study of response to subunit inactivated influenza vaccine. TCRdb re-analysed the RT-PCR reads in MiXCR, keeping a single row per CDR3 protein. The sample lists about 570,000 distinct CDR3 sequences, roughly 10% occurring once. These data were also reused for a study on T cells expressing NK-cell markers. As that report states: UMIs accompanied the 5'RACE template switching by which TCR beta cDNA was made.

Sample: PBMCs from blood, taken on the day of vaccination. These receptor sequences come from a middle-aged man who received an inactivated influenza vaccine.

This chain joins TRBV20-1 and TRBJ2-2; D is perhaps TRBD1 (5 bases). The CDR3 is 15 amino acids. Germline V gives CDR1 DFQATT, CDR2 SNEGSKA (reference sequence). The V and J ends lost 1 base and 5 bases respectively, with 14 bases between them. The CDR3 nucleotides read TGCAGTGCTAGAGTACAGGCCCCCGGGACCGGGGAGCTGTTTTTT. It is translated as CSARVQAPGTGELFF.

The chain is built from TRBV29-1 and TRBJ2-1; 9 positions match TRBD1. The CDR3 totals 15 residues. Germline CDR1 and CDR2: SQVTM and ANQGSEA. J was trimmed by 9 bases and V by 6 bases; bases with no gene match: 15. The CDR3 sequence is CSVALTGTGIGEQFF. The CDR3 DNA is TGCAGCGTAGCCCTTACCGGGACAGGGATTGGTGAGCAGTTCTTC.

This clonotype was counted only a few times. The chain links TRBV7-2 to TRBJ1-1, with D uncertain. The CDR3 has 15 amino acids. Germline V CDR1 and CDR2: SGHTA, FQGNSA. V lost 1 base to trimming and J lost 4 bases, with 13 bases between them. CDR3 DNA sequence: TGTGCCAGCAGCTTAGATGGTGGCCCCGTCACTGAAGCTTTCTTT. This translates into CASSLDGGPVTEAFF.

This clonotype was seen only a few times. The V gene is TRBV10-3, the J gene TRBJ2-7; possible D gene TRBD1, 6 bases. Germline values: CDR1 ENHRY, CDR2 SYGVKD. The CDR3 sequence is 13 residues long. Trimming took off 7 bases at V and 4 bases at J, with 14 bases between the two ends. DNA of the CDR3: TGTGCCATCAAAACAGGGACGGAATACGAGCAGTACTTC. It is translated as CAIKTGTEYEQYF.

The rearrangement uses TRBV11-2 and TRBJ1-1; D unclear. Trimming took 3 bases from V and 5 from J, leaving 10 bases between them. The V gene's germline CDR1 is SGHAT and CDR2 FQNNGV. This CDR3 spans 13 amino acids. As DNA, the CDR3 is TGTGCCAGCAGCTTTAGTGAGCGGACTGAAGCTTTCTTT. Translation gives CASSFSERTEAFF.

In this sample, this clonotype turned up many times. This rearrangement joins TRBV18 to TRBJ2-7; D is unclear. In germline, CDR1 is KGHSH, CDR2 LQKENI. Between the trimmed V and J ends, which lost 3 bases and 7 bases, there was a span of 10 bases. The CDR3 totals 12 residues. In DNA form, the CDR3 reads TGTGCCAGCTCACCCCGGGCCTTGGAGCAGTACTTC. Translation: CASSPRALEQYF.

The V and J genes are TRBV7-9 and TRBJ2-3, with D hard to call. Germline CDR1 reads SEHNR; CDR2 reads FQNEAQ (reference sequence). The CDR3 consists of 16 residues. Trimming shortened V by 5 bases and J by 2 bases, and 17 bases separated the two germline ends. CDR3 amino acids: CASSRTAIGYTDTQYF. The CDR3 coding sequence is TGTGCCAGCAGCCGAACCGCCATAGGATACACAGATACGCAGTATTTT. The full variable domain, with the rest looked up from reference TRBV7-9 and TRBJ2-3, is DTGVSQNPRHKITKRGQNVTFRCDPISEHNRLYWYRQTLGQGPEFLTYFQNEAQLEKSRLLSDRFSAERPKGSFSTLEIQRTEQGDSAMYLCASSRTAIGYTDTQYFGPGTRLTVL.

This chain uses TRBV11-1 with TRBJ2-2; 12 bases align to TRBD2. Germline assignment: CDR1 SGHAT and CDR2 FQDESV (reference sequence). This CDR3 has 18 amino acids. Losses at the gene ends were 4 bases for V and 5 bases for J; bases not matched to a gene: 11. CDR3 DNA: TGTGCCAGCAGCTCTGAGACTAGCGGGAGAGTAAGGACCGGGGAGCTGTTTTTT. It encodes CASSSETSGRVRTGELFF.

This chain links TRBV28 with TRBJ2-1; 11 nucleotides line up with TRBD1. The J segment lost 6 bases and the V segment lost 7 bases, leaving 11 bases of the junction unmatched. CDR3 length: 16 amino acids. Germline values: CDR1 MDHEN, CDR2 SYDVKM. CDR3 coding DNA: TGTGCCAGCACCGCTCCTTGGGACAGGGGGGTCAATGAGCAGTTCTTC. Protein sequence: CASTAPWDRGVNEQFF.

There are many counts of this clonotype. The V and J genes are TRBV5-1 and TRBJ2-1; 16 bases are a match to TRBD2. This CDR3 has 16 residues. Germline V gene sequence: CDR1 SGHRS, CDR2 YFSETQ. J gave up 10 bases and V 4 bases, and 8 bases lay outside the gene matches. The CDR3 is CASSASGLAGGREQFF. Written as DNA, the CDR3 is TGCGCCAGCAGCGCTTCGGGACTAGCGGGGGGGCGGGAGCAGTTCTTC.

DNA for the CDR3: TGTGCCAGCAGCGAAGCCGGTTCAGTTAGCTCCTACGAGCAGTACTTC. Translated, it gives CASSEAGSVSSYEQYF. The chain couples TRBV7-6 to TRBJ2-7; D not resolved. The CDR3 is made up of 16 amino acids. V was pared by 5 bases and J by 0 bases, with 17 bases between. Germline CDR1 is SGHVS and CDR2 is FNYEAQ. The full variable domain, in which reference TRBV7-6 and TRBJ2-7 provide the parts outside the CDR3, is GAGVSQSPRYKVTKRGQDVALRCDPISGHVSLYWYRQALGQGPEFLTYFNYEAQQDKSGLPNDRFSAERPEGSISTLTIQRTEQRDSAMYRCASSEAGSVSSYEQYFGPGTRLTVT.

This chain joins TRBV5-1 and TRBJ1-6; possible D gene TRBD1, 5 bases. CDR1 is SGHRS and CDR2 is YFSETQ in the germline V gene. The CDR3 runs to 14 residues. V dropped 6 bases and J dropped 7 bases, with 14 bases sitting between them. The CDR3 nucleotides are TGCGCCAGCACCGCAGGGACGTCCAATTCACCCCTCCACTTT. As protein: CASTAGTSNSPLHF.

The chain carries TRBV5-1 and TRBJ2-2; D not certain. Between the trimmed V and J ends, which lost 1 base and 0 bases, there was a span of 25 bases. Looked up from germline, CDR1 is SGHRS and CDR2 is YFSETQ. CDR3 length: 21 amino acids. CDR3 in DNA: TGCGCCAGCAGCTTGTCTACAGCCTCATCTCGAGTATTAGCGAACACCGGGGAGCTGTTTTTT. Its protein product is CASSLSTASSRVLANTGELFF.

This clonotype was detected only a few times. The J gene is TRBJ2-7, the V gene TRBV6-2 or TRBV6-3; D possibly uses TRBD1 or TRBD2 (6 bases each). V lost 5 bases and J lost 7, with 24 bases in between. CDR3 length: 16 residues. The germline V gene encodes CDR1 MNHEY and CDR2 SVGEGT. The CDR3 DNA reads TGTGCCAGCAGTATGGCAAGAACAGGGCGCGCGGGGGAGCAGTACTTC. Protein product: CASSMARTGRAGEQYF.

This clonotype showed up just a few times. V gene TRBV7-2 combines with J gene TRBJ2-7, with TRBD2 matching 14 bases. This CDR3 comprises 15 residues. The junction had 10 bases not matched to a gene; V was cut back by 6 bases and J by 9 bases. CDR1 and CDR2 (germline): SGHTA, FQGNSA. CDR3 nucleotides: TGTGCCAGCAGTTCCTTGACTAGCGGGAGGGCCCCGCAGTACTTC. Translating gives CASSSLTSGRAPQYF.

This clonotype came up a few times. This chain's CDR3 is CASSLEPARGNEQFF. As DNA, the CDR3 is TGTGCCAGCAGCTTGGAACCAGCGAGGGGCAATGAGCAGTTCTTC. The rearrangement joins TRBV5-5 to TRBJ2-1; the D gene could be TRBD1 or TRBD2 (5 bases each). CDR1 is SGHKS and CDR2 is YYEKEE in the germline V gene (reference sequence). The V and J ends lost 0 bases and 6 bases respectively, with 13 bases between them. This CDR3 comprises 15 residues.

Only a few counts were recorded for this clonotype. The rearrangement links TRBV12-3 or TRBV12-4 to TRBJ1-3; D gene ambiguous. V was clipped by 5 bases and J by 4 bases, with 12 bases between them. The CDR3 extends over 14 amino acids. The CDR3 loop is CASSPYGRGNTIYF. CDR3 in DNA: TGTGCCAGCAGTCCGTACGGGAGAGGAAACACCATATATTTT.

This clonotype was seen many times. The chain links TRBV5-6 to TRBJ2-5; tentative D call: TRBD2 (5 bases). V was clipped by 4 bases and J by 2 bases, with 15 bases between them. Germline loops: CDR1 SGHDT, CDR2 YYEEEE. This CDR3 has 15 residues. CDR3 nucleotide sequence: TGTGCCAGCAGCCCCGAGGCTAGCCCTCAAGAGACCCAGTACTTC. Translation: CASSPEASPQETQYF.

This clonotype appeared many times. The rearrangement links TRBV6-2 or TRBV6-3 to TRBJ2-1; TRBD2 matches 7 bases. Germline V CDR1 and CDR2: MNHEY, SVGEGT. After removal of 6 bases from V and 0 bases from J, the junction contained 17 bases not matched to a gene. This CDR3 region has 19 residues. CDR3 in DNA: TGTGCCAGCAGAGACAGCGGGGCCCTGAGCCAGAGCTCCTACAATGAGCAGTTCTTC. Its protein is CASRDSGALSQSSYNEQFF.

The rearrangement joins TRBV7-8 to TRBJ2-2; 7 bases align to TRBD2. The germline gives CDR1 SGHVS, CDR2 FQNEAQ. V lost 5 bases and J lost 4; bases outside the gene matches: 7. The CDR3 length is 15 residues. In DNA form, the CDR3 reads TGTGCCAGCAGCACCGGACTAGTCAGCACCGGGGAGCTGTTTTTT. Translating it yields CASSTGLVSTGELFF.

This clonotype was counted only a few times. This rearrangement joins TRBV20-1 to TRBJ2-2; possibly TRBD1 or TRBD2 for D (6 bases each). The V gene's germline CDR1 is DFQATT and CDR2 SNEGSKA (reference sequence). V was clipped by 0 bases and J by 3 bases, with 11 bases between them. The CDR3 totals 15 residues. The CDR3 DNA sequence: TGCAGTGCTAGAGAGGGGGGCAGTGACACCGGGGAGCTGTTTTTT. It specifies CSAREGGSDTGELFF.